This TCR beta chain was sequenced in a study of cytomegalovirus exposure and HLA in healthy donors. General observations from the study: The study recorded over 150 TCR beta chains that were cytomegalovirus-associated. In vitro data verified a few CMV-associated chains as specific for CMV antigens. Published work reported that the classifier diagnosed cytomegalovirus status with high specificity and sensitivity.

This clone was detected only once. What it binds is unknown. Measured with immunoSEQ multiplex PCR; TCRdb has only the in-frame clones, and not every one. The repertoire holds around 150,000 clones, with about 88% as singletons. V shed 6 bases and J 8 bases; nucleotides not matched to a gene: 9. Per germline, CDR1 SQVTM and CDR2 ANQGSEA. The length of the CDR3 is 13 residues. Sequencing used PBMCs. This TCR was recovered from a man aged 18 to 29 in good health and CMV-seronegative. This chain connects TRBV29-1 to TRBJ1-2; 10 nucleotides align to TRBD1. The CDR3 here is CSVTGTGARGYTF. The CDR3 DNA sequence: TGCAGCGTAACCGGGACAGGGGCACGGGGCTACACCTTC. Combining the CDR3 with reference TRBV29-1 and TRBJ1-2 gives the whole variable domain SAVISQKPSRDICQRGTSLTIQCQVDSQVTMMFWYRQQPGQSLTLIATANQGSEATYESGFVIDKFPISRPNLTFSTLTVSNMSPEDSSIYLCSVTGTGARGYTFGSGTRLTVV.